These 17 T cell receptor beta chains share one sample of origin, sequenced in a study of blood T cell repertoires in COVID-19. The assay was immunoSEQ multiplex PCR, and TCRdb's table has in-frame clones only and misses some. The table includes about 120,000 clones, less than 90% detected once. The sample was peripheral blood. These receptor sequences come from a man of 80 years or more with acute or convalescent COVID-19.

The chain is built from TRBV28 and TRBJ1-5, with D tentatively TRBD1 (6 bases). The CDR3 runs to 15 residues. The germline CDR1 and CDR2 sequences are MDHEN and SYDVKM. The V gene lost 2 bases and the J gene lost 6 bases, with 14 bases spanning the gap. The CDR3 bases are TGTGCCAGCAGTTTAGCCGACAGGTTCGGTCAGCCCCAGCATTTT. Residues: CASSLADRFGQPQHF. The whole variable domain, filled in from reference TRBV28 and TRBJ1-5, reads DVKVTQSSRYLVKRTGEKVFLECVQDMDHENMFWYRQDPGLGLRLIYFSYDVKMKEKGDIPEGYSVSREKKERFSLILESASTNQTSMYLCASSLADRFGQPQHFGDGTRLSIL.

The rearrangement uses TRBV6-1 and TRBJ2-5; 7 bases line up with TRBD1. Germline CDR1 reads MNHNS; CDR2 reads SASEGT. The V and J ends lost 3 bases and 2 bases, in that order; junction bases with no gene match: 6. The CDR3 contains 15 residues. The CDR3 here is CASSELTGTQETQYF. Here the CDR3 DNA reads TGTGCCAGCAGTGAGCTGACAGGGACACAAGAGACCCAGTACTTC.

V gene TRBV28 combines with J gene TRBJ2-5; the D gene is possibly TRBD2 (6 bases). The CDR3 has 14 residues. Germline V gene sequence: CDR1 MDHEN, CDR2 SYDVKM. V dropped 3 bases and J dropped 5 bases, with 13 bases sitting between them. The CDR3: CASSFGGLGETQYF. Here the CDR3 DNA reads TGTGCCAGCAGTTTTGGAGGGCTGGGTGAGACCCAGTACTTC.

J is TRBJ1-2 and V is TRBV19; possible D gene TRBD1, 6 bases. With 1 base removed from V and 5 bases from J, the gap between germline ends came to 11 bases. Germline V gives CDR1 LNHDA, CDR2 SQIVND (reference sequence). The CDR3 is 14 amino acids. The CDR3 spells CASSIVGTTYGYTF. CDR3 in DNA: TGTGCCAGTAGTATAGTGGGGACAACGTATGGCTACACCTTC. Full variable domain (remainder filled in from reference TRBV19 and TRBJ1-2): DGGITQSPKYLFRKEGQNVTLSCEQNLNHDAMYWYRQDPGQGLRLIYYSQIVNDFQKGDIAEGYSVSREKKESFPLTVTSAQKNPTAFYLCASSIVGTTYGYTFGSGTRLTVV.

The V call is TRBV5-5, the J call TRBJ1-1, with 7 bases lining up with TRBD1. The germline gives CDR1 SGHKS, CDR2 YYEKEE (reference sequence). With V trimmed by 3 bases and J by 5 bases, 7 bases remained unmatched. This CDR3 is built from 14 residues. CDR3 in amino acids: CASSWGQFLTEAFF. CDR3 DNA: TGTGCCAGCAGCTGGGGACAGTTCTTGACTGAAGCTTTCTTT.

The V gene is TRBV24-1, the J gene TRBJ2-1; 7 positions match TRBD2. J was trimmed by 0 bases and V by 1 base; bases with no gene match: 5. Germline V lookup: CDR1 KGHDR, CDR2 SFDVKD. There are 17 residues in the CDR3. The CDR3 bases are TGTGCCACCAGTGATTTTGGGACTAAGAGCTCCTACAATGAGCAGTTCTTC. This gives the protein CATSDFGTKSSYNEQFF.

The rearrangement uses TRBV12-5 and TRBJ1-1; possible D gene TRBD1, 6 bases. This CDR3 contains 14 residues. Germline CDR1 and CDR2: LGHNT and FRNRAP. V gave up 5 bases and J gave up 6 bases, with 16 bases separating them. The CDR3 spells CASGPHRDSPEAFF. The DNA for the CDR3 is TGTGCTAGTGGTCCCCACAGGGATAGCCCTGAAGCTTTCTTT.

The chain links TRBV7-6 to TRBJ2-5; maybe TRBD1 (5 bases). CDR1 is SGHVS, CDR2 FNYEAQ, per germline. V dropped 2 bases and J dropped 5 bases, with 9 bases sitting between them. The CDR3 contains 13 residues. This chain's CDR3 is CASSLSRVETQYF. The CDR3 DNA reads TGTGCCAGCAGCTTATCCAGGGTCGAGACCCAGTACTTC.

This rearrangement joins TRBV12-3 or TRBV12-4 to TRBJ1-2; 8 positions agree with TRBD1. The V segment lost 6 bases and the J segment 4 bases; nucleotides outside the gene matches: 4. This CDR3 has 13 amino acids. CDR3 protein: CASSQGAIYGYTF. CDR3 bases: TGTGCCAGCAGCCAGGGGGCGATCTATGGCTACACCTTC.

The V and J genes are TRBV7-2 and TRBJ2-3, with TRBD1 matching 12 bases. V shed 4 bases, J shed 6 bases, and the junction held 5 bases outside the gene matches. Germline V gene lookup returns CDR1 SGHTA and CDR2 FQGNSA. The CDR3 totals 15 residues. The CDR3 DNA sequence: TGTGCCAGCAGCTCGGGACAGGGGGCCTGGGATACGCAGTATTTT. This sequence encodes CASSSGQGAWDTQYF.

CDR3 sequence: CASSAGTPETQYF. In nucleotides, the CDR3 is TGCGCCAGCAGCGCGGGAACACCAGAGACCCAGTACTTC. The chain employs TRBV5-1 and TRBJ2-5, with D possibly TRBD2 on 6 matching bases. This CDR3 comprises 13 residues. The ends were cut back, 4 bases at V and 4 bases at J, with 11 bases in the middle. In germline, CDR1 is SGHRS, CDR2 YFSETQ. The full variable domain, in which reference TRBV5-1 and TRBJ2-5 provide the parts outside the CDR3, is KAGVTQTPRYLIKTRGQQVTLSCSPISGHRSVSWYQQTPGQGLQFLFEYFSETQRNKGNFPGRFSGRQFSNSRSEMNVSTLELGDSALYLCASSAGTPETQYFGPGTRLLVL.

The chain joins TRBV5-6 to TRBJ1-1; 10 nucleotides agree with TRBD1. This CDR3 has 15 residues. The junction had 4 bases not matched to a gene; V was cut back by 2 bases and J by 3 bases. Germline V gives CDR1 SGHDT, CDR2 YYEEEE. DNA for the CDR3: TGTGCCAGCAGCTTTTGGGACAGGGGTTACACTGAAGCTTTCTTT. This sequence encodes CASSFWDRGYTEAFF.

The V call is TRBV20-1, the J call TRBJ2-5; 9 bases align to TRBD1. With V trimmed by 3 bases and J by 5 bases, 13 bases remained unmatched. This CDR3 is built from 16 residues. CDR1 DFQATT and CDR2 SNEGSKA come from the germline V gene (reference sequence). The CDR3 reads CSASLQGAVYRETQYF. The CDR3 DNA sequence: TGCAGTGCTAGTTTACAGGGGGCCGTATATAGGGAGACCCAGTACTTC.

This chain connects TRBV5-8 to TRBJ1-2; perhaps TRBD1 as D (6 bases). The CDR3 totals 14 residues. Germline V gene lookup returns CDR1 SGHTS and CDR2 YDEGEE. The V end lost 2 bases, the J end lost 4 bases, and 12 bases lay between the germline ends. CDR3 residues: CASSLGQSAYGYTF. CDR3 bases: TGTGCCAGCAGCTTAGGACAGTCAGCCTATGGCTACACCTTC.

In nucleotides, the CDR3 is TGTGCCAGCATCCCCAACCTAGGACAGGGGCAGGGCAATCAGCCCCAGCATTTT. The encoded protein is CASIPNLGQGQGNQPQHF. The rearrangement links TRBV9 to TRBJ1-5; 9 positions match TRBD1. Trimming at V came to 6 bases and at J to 2 bases, leaving 15 bases not matched to a gene. CDR3 length: 18 amino acids. Germline-derived CDR1 and CDR2 are SGDLS and YYNGEE.

This chain connects TRBV2 to TRBJ1-3, with 8 nucleotides matching TRBD1. V trimming: 2 bases; J trimming: 4 bases; junction bases outside the gene matches: 7. This CDR3 is 16 amino acids long. Germline V gene sequence: CDR1 SNHLY, CDR2 FYNNEI. The CDR3 sequence is CASSERQGALGNTIYF. CDR3 nucleotide sequence: TGTGCCAGCAGTGAAAGGCAGGGGGCGTTAGGAAACACCATATATTTT.

The rearrangement joins TRBV7-8 to TRBJ2-1, with 12 bases aligning to TRBD2. After removal of 5 bases from V and 0 bases from J, the junction contained 11 bases not matched to a gene. Germline V gene data show CDR1 as SGHVS and CDR2 as FQNEAQ. The CDR3 is 19 residues long. The chain's CDR3 is CASSPGLAGGKSSYNEQFF. CDR3 in DNA: TGTGCCAGCAGCCCTGGGCTAGCGGGGGGGAAAAGCTCCTACAATGAGCAGTTCTTC.